This record looks at one TCR beta chain sequence and its context. This sample was taken from a study of tumor-infiltrating lymphocytes in localized non-small cell lung cancer. About the study: The cohort mixed smokers and never-smokers, several histologies, and some post-neoadjuvant-chemotherapy samples.

Only in-frame clones appear in the TCRdb table, and some are missing; sequencing was by immunoSEQ multiplex PCR. This sample has 11,000 or so clones; about 86% occur once, and the top ten carry 7% to 9.5%. This CDR3 spans 17 amino acids. After removal of 1 base from V and 4 bases from J, the junction contained 9 bases not matched to a gene. From germline, CDR1 is LNHDA and CDR2 SQIVND (reference sequence). The material sequenced was uninvolved lung tissue not adjacent to the tumor. The chain carries TRBV19 and TRBJ2-1, with 8 bases aligning to TRBD2. This sequence originates from a human donor with non-small cell lung cancer. CDR3 sequence: CASSIGGGGPHYNEQFF. The CDR3 DNA follows: TGTGCCAGTAGTATAGGTGGCGGGGGGCCCCATTACAATGAGCAGTTCTTC.